These T cell receptor beta chains were read from a single sample in a study of cytomegalovirus exposure and HLA in healthy donors. Profiling relied on immunoSEQ multiplex PCR, and the TCRdb table lists in-frame clones only, not all of them. The table lists about 190,000 clones, 81% of them singletons. Source material: PBMCs. The receptor set was obtained from a man aged 45 to 65 in good health and CMV-seronegative. Both conserved end residues are part of each CDR3. D genes are given only for firm matches. A clone size is listed for some rows: how often the clone was seen (once, few, many), or a class if it is expanded.

CDR3aa | CDR3nt | d_gene | j_gene | abundance | v_gene
CASSVSGGAHTGELFF | TGTGCCAGCAGCGTAAGCGGGGGGGCCCACACCGGGGAGCTGTTTTTT | TRBD2 | TRBJ2-2 | . | TRBV9
CASSDIRVGYEQYF | TGCGCCAGCAGTGATATTCGGGTCGGCTACGAGCAGTACTTC | . | TRBJ2-7 | . | TRBV10-1
CASSSDRGGYEQYF | TGTGCCAGCAGCTCCGACAGGGGAGGATACGAGCAGTACTTC | TRBD1 | TRBJ2-7 | . | TRBV5-5
CASSINRGMGGYTF | TGTGCCAGCAGTATCAATAGGGGAATGGGAGGCTACACCTTC | . | TRBJ1-2 | . | TRBV28
CASPPDEGGRTDTQYF | TGTGCCAGCCCCCCGGATGAAGGGGGTCGGACAGATACGCAGTATTTT | . | TRBJ2-3 | . | TRBV7-9
CASSQQGAAGYTF | TGCGCCAGCAGCCAACAGGGGGCGGCTGGCTACACCTTC | TRBD1 | TRBJ1-2 | . | TRBV5-1
CASSLSGGPGIEQFF | TGTGCCAGCAGCCTTAGCGGGGGGCCAGGGATTGAGCAGTTCTTC | TRBD2 | TRBJ2-1 | . | TRBV27
CASSSSTGAGNTIYF | TGTGCCAGCAGCTCCTCTACAGGGGCTGGAAACACCATATATTTT | TRBD1 | TRBJ1-3 | . | TRBV9
CASRVNTGELFF | TGTGCCAGCAGGGTGAACACCGGGGAGCTGTTTTTT | . | TRBJ2-2 | once | TRBV19
CASSEGQLVRSWHYF | TGTGCCAGCAGTGAGGGGCAGCTGGTGAGGTCGTGGCATTACTTC | . | TRBJ2-7 | few | TRBV2
CASSLGGGRTDTQYF | TGTGCCAGCAGCTTGGGCGGGGGGCGCACAGATACGCAGTATTTT | TRBD2 | TRBJ2-3 | . | TRBV7-3
CASTQGAYTQYF | TGTGCCAGTACACAGGGGGCGTATACGCAGTATTTT | TRBD1 | TRBJ2-3 | . | TRBV2
CASSAAGLGTEAFF | TGTGCCAGCAGCGCTGCGGGGCTGGGCACTGAAGCTTTCTTT | . | TRBJ1-1 | . | TRBV7-6
CASSTPPNTEAFF | TGTGCCAGCAGTACTCCCCCGAACACTGAAGCTTTCTTT | . | TRBJ1-1 | . | TRBV9
CASSATGAETQYF | TGTGCCAGCAGTGCGACAGGGGCTGAGACCCAGTACTTC | TRBD1 | TRBJ2-5 | . | TRBV2
CSVEGLRQGTTRGYTF | TGCAGCGTTGAAGGCCTTCGACAGGGAACCACCCGGGGCTACACCTTC | TRBD1 | TRBJ1-2 | . | TRBV29-1
CASSRGQGTNYGYTF | TGCGCCAGCAGCCGCGGACAGGGGACTAACTATGGCTACACCTTC | TRBD1 | TRBJ1-2 | . | TRBV4-1
CATSGGEEGTEAFF | TGTGCCACGTCAGGGGGAGAGGAGGGGACTGAAGCTTTCTTT | TRBD1 | TRBJ1-1 | . | TRBV10-3
CASGQGNEQFF | TGTGCCAGCGGTCAGGGGAATGAGCAGTTCTTC | . | TRBJ2-1 | . | TRBV27
CASSSYKSSYNEQFF | TGTGCCAGCAGCTCCTATAAGAGCTCCTACAATGAGCAGTTCTTC | . | TRBJ2-1 | . | TRBV7-2
CASSSRGDTGELFF | TGTGCCAGCAGTTCCCGCGGGGACACCGGGGAGCTGTTTTTT | . | TRBJ2-2 | . | TRBV9
CASSPRLAGELFF | TGTGCCAGCAGCCCTAGACTAGCCGGGGAGCTGTTTTTT | . | TRBJ2-2 | . | TRBV11-2
CAWAGTQLTGELFF | TGTGCCTGGGCGGGCACCCAACTTACCGGGGAGCTGTTTTTT | . | TRBJ2-2 | . | TRBV30